One sample yielded the 17 T cell receptor beta chains listed below, sequenced in a study of blood T cell repertoires in COVID-19. This table comes from immunoSEQ multiplex PCR, and its TCRdb copy is limited to in-frame clones, with some not included. The data show nearly 250,000 clones, 86% seen once. Sequencing was done on a sample of peripheral blood. The receptors come from a woman of 80 years or more with COVID-19, enrolled during active disease.

This chain connects TRBV15 to TRBJ1-6, with 12 bases lining up with TRBD1. The CDR3 runs to 15 residues. Looked up from germline, CDR1 is LNHNV and CDR2 is YYDKDF (reference sequence). After removal of 4 bases from V and 7 bases from J, the junction contained 2 bases not matched to a gene. In nucleotides, the CDR3 is TGTGCCACCAGCACCGGGACAGGGGGCAATTCACCCCTCCACTTT. Protein sequence: CATSTGTGGNSPLHF.

V is TRBV3-1 (or the pseudogene TRBV3-2) and J is TRBJ2-7; TRBD1 matches at 7 bases. Germline values: CDR1 LGHDT, CDR2 YNNKEL (reference sequence). The CDR3 contains 14 residues. V lost 4 bases and J lost 5; bases outside the gene matches: 8. The CDR3 reads CASSPQGVAHEQYV. CDR3 DNA sequence: TGTGCCAGCAGCCCCCAGGGGGTAGCCCACGAGCAGTACGTC.

The chain joins TRBV6-6 to TRBJ1-2; D is unresolved. This CDR3 is 12 amino acids long. V gave up 5 bases and J gave up 8 bases, with 12 bases separating them. Germline V CDR1 and CDR2: MNHNY, SVGAGI (reference sequence). The CDR3 region is CASSNIQRGYTF. In DNA, the CDR3 is TGTGCCAGCAGTAACATACAAAGAGGCTACACCTTC.

V is TRBV24-1 and J is TRBJ2-3; D is ambiguous. Germline lookup yields CDR1 KGHDR and CDR2 SFDVKD. Deletions cut 7 bases from V and 4 bases from J, with 11 bases between. The length of the CDR3 is 13 residues. In DNA, the CDR3 is TGTGCCACCAGCTTCTCAGGCTCAGATACGCAGTATTTT. It encodes CATSFSGSDTQYF.

This clone was seen a handful of times. This chain connects TRBV15 to TRBJ2-2; a possible D gene is TRBD1 (5 bases). The ends were cut back, 0 bases at V and 6 bases at J, with 8 bases in the middle. Germline CDR1 is LNHNV and CDR2 is YYDKDF (reference sequence). This CDR3 has 14 amino acids. CDR3 DNA: TGTGCCACCAGCAGAGATACAGGATCCGGGGAGCTGTTTTTT. Protein product: CATSRDTGSGELFF.

The chain is built from TRBV2 and TRBJ1-1; 9 nucleotides align to TRBD1. The germline gives CDR1 SNHLY, CDR2 FYNNEI. With V trimmed by 10 bases and J by 1 base, 4 bases remained unmatched. This CDR3 is built from 13 residues. This CDR3 reads CATGQGRNTEAFF. The CDR3 DNA reads as TGTGCCACCGGACAGGGGAGGAACACTGAAGCTTTCTTT.

This chain links TRBV11-3 with TRBJ2-1, with 8 bases lining up with TRBD1. Per the germline V gene, CDR1 is SGHNT and CDR2 is YENEEA. V lost 3 bases to trimming and J lost 4 bases; unmatched junction nucleotides: 5. This CDR3 region has 15 residues. The CDR3 loop reads CASSFGTGDYNEQFF. CDR3 coding DNA: TGTGCCAGCAGCTTCGGGACAGGAGATTACAATGAGCAGTTCTTC.

This clone is a singleton in its sample. This CDR3 is CASSVVDSRGTQYF. CDR3 DNA sequence: TGTGCCAGCAGCGTAGTAGATAGTCGGGGGACGCAGTATTTT. V usage is TRBV9 and J usage is TRBJ2-3; tentatively, D is TRBD2 (6 bases). The CDR3 consists of 14 residues. Trimming stripped 0 bases from V and 9 bases from J, with 14 bases between. Germline V gives CDR1 SGDLS, CDR2 YYNGEE.

The genes are TRBV23-1 and TRBJ1-1; TRBD1 agrees at 7 bases. TRBV23-1 is labeled an ORF, and its function is uncertain. This CDR3 contains 17 residues. V gave up 1 base and J gave up 1 base; unmatched junction bases: 9. CDR3 nucleotides: TGCGCCAGCAGTCAATTCCACGGACAGGTGAAGAACACTGAAGCTTTCTTT. This translates into CASSQFHGQVKNTEAFF.

This clone was counted only a few times. The chain links TRBV19 to TRBJ2-4; 7 bases fit TRBD1. With 6 bases clipped from V and 16 bases from J, the junction kept 12 bases outside the gene matches. The CDR3 is made up of 12 amino acids. Germline V lookup: CDR1 LNHDA, CDR2 SQIVND (reference sequence). CDR3 nucleotide sequence: TGTGCCAGTAGCCCCTCCGGACAGGTCTCTTACTTC. It specifies CASSPSGQVSYF.

The rearrangement uses TRBV18 and TRBJ2-3, with TRBD2 matching over 9 bases. The CDR3 length is 14 residues. The V gene's germline CDR1 is KGHSH and CDR2 LQKENI. V shed 3 bases, J shed 5 bases, and the junction held 3 bases outside the gene matches. The CDR3 loop reads CASSPSGGRDTQYF. CDR3 sequence (DNA): TGTGCCAGCTCACCGAGCGGGGGGCGAGATACGCAGTATTTT.

This rearrangement joins TRBV30 to TRBJ2-7; 10 bases line up with TRBD2. The junction had 11 bases not matched to a gene; V was cut back by 0 bases and J by 3 bases. The CDR3 length is 17 residues. Germline values: CDR1 GTSNPN, CDR2 SVGIG (reference sequence). The CDR3 sequence is CAWSVSRTSGFIYEQYF. The CDR3 DNA is TGTGCCTGGAGTGTTAGCAGGACTAGCGGATTCATCTACGAGCAGTACTTC. The full variable domain, in which reference TRBV30 and TRBJ2-7 provide the parts outside the CDR3, is SQTIHQWPATLVQPVGSPLSLECTVEGTSNPNLYWYRQAAGRGLQLLFYSVGIGQISSEVPQNLSASRPQDRQFILSSKKLLLSDSGFYLCAWSVSRTSGFIYEQYFGPGTRLTVT.

The chain uses TRBV2 and TRBJ1-1; 9 nucleotides agree with TRBD1. Looked up from germline, CDR1 is SNHLY and CDR2 is FYNNEI. The CDR3 spans 15 residues. V was clipped by 6 bases and J by 1 base; unmatched bases: 6. DNA of the CDR3: TGTGCCAGCAGCGACAGGGGGGTCAGGAACACTGAAGCTTTCTTT. Translating it yields CASSDRGVRNTEAFF. Variable domain in full (rest from reference TRBV2 and TRBJ1-1): EPEVTQTPSHQVTQMGQEVILRCVPISNHLYFYWYRQILGQKVEFLVSFYNNEISEKSEIFDDQFSVERPDGSNFTLKIRSTKLEDSAMYFCASSDRGVRNTEAFFGQGTRLTVV.

This sequence joins TRBV4-2 and TRBJ2-2, with D unclear. The germline V gene encodes CDR1 LGHNA and CDR2 YNFKEQ. V dropped 5 bases and J dropped 3 bases, with 10 bases sitting between them. This CDR3 spans 14 amino acids. The DNA for the CDR3 is TGTGCCAGCAGCTCGCGACATGACACCGGGGAGCTGTTTTTT. Residues: CASSSRHDTGELFF.

The chain links TRBV18 to TRBJ1-6, with D possibly TRBD1 on 6 matching bases. Looked up from germline, CDR1 is KGHSH and CDR2 is LQKENI. There are 15 residues in the CDR3. Trimming pared 2 bases from V and 7 bases from J, leaving 12 bases between. Written as DNA, the CDR3 is TGTGCCAGCTCACCATTACAGGGAAAGAATTCACCCCTCCACTTT. It is translated as CASSPLQGKNSPLHF.

The genes are TRBV6-5 and TRBJ1-3, with a possible D match to TRBD1 (6 bases). The V end was cut by 7 bases, the J end by 4 bases, with 17 bases between. The CDR3 sequence is 15 residues long. Germline V gene sequence: CDR1 MNHEY, CDR2 SVGAGI. CDR3 sequence reads: CASMRSGQPGNTIYF. Here the CDR3 DNA reads TGTGCCAGCATGCGCTCGGGACAACCGGGAAACACCATATATTTT.

This sequence joins TRBV2 and TRBJ2-7; 8 bases agree with TRBD1. The length of the CDR3 is 15 residues. From germline, CDR1 is SNHLY and CDR2 FYNNEI. The junction had 8 bases not matched to a gene; V was cut back by 7 bases and J by 0 bases. The CDR3 DNA sequence: TGTGCCAGCACAATGGACAGGGCCACCTCCTACGAGCAGTACTTC. Translation: CASTMDRATSYEQYF.